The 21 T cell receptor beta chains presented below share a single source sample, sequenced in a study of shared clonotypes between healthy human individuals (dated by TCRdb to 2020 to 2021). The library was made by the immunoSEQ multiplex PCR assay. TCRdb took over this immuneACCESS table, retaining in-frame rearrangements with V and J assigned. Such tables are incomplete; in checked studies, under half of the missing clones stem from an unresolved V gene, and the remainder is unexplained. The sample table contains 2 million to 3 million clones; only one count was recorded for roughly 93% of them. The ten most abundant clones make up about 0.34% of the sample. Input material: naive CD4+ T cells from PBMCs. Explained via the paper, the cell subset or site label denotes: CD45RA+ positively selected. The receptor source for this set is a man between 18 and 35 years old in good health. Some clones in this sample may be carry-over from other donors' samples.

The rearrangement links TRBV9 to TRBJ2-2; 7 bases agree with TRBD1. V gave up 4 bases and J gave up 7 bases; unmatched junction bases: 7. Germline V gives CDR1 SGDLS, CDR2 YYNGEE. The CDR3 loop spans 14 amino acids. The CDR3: CASSRRGFDGELFF. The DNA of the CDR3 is TGTGCCAGCAGCCGCAGGGGGTTCGACGGGGAGCTGTTTTTT.

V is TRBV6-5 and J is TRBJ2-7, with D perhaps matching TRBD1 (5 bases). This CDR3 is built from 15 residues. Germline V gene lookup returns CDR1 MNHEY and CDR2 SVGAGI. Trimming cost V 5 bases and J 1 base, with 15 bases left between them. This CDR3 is CASSHETVDSYEQYF. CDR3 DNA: TGTGCCAGCAGTCATGAGACAGTCGATTCCTACGAGCAGTACTTC.

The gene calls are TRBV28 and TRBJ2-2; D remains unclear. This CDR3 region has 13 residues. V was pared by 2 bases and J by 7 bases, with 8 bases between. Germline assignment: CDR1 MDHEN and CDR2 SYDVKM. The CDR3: CASSLGRIGELFF. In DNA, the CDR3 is TGTGCCAGCAGTTTAGGCAGGATCGGGGAGCTGTTTTTT.

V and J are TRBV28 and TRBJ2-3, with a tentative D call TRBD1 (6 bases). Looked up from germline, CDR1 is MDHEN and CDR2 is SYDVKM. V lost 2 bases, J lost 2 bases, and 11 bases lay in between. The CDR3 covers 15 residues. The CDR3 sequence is CASSLGGVTTDTQYF. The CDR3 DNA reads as TGTGCCAGCAGTTTAGGGGGCGTAACCACAGATACGCAGTATTTT.

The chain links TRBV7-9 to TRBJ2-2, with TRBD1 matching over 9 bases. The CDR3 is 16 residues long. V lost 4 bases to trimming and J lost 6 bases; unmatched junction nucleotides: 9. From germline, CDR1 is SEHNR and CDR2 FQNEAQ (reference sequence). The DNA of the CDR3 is TGTGCCAGCAGCTCCCCCGGGACAGGGAGCGCCGGGGAGCTGTTTTTT. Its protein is CASSSPGTGSAGELFF.

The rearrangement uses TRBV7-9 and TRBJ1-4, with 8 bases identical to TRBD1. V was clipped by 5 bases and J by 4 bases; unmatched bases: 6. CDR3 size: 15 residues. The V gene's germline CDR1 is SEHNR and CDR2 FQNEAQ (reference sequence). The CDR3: CASSAGTGNNEKLFF. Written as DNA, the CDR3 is TGTGCCAGCAGCGCCGGGACAGGCAATAATGAAAAACTGTTTTTT.

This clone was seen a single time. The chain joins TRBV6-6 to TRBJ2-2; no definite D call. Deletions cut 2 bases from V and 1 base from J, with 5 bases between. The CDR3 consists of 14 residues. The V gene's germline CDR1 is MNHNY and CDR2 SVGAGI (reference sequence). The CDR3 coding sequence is TGTGCCAGCAGTTACCGACAGAACACCGGGGAGCTGTTTTTT. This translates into CASSYRQNTGELFF.

This CDR3 reads CASSPGRDWNNEQFF. The CDR3 region has the DNA TGTGCCAGCAGTCCCGGCCGGGACTGGAACAATGAGCAGTTCTTC. This chain connects TRBV27 to TRBJ2-1; tentative D call: TRBD2 (6 bases). The V end was cut by 5 bases, the J end by 5 bases, with 16 bases between. The CDR3 is 15 amino acids. Germline values: CDR1 MNHEY, CDR2 SMNVEV (reference sequence).

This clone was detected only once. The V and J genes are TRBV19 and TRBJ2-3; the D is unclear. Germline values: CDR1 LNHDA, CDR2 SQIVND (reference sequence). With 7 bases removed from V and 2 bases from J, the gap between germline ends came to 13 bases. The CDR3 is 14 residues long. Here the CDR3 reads CASKGRLFTDTQYF. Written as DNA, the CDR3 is TGTGCCAGTAAGGGTAGATTATTCACAGATACGCAGTATTTT.

CDR3 protein: CASSLLATRGRYNEQFF. The CDR3 DNA reads as TGTGCCAGCAGCTTATTGGCTACCAGAGGGAGGTACAATGAGCAGTTCTTC. The chain has TRBV11-2 and TRBJ2-1; possibly TRBD2 for D (6 bases). Germline CDR1 SGHAT, CDR2 FQNNGV. The CDR3 totals 17 residues. The ends were cut back, 2 bases at V and 4 bases at J, with 18 bases in the middle.

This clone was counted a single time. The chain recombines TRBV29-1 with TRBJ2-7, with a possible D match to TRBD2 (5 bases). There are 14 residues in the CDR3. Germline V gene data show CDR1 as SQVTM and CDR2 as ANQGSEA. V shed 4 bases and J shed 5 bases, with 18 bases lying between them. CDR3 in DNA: TGCAGCGTTGGGTTGCGGCTAGCTGTCGACGAGCAGTACTTC. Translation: CSVGLRLAVDEQYF.

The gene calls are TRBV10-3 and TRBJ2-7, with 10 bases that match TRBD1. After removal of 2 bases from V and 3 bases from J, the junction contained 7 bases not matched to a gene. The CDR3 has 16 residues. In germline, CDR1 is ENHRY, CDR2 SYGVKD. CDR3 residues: CAISEADRGLIYEQYF. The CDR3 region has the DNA TGTGCCATCAGTGAGGCAGACAGGGGGCTAATCTACGAGCAGTACTTC.

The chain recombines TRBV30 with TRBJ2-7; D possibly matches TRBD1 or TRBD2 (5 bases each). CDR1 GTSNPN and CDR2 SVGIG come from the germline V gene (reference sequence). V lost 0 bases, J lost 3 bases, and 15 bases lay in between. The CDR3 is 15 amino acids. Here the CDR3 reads CAWSVGDPLYYEQYF. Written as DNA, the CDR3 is TGTGCCTGGAGTGTGGGGGACCCTCTTTACTACGAGCAGTACTTC. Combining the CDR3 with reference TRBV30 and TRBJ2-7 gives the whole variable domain SQTIHQWPATLVQPVGSPLSLECTVEGTSNPNLYWYRQAAGRGLQLLFYSVGIGQISSEVPQNLSASRPQDRQFILSSKKLLLSDSGFYLCAWSVGDPLYYEQYFGPGTRLTVT.

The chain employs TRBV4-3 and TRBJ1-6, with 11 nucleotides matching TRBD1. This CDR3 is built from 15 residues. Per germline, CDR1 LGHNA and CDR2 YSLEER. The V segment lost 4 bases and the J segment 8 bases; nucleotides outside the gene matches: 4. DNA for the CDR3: TGCGCCAGCAGCCGGAAGGGACAGGGGGATTCACCCCTCCACTTT. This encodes CASSRKGQGDSPLHF.

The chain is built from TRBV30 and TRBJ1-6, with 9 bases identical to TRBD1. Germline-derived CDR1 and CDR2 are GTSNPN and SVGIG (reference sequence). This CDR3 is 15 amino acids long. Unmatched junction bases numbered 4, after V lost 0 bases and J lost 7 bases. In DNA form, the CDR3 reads TGTGCCTGGAGTGTTTCCGGGACAGGGAATTCACCCCTCCACTTT. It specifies CAWSVSGTGNSPLHF. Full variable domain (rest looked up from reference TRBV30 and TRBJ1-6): SQTIHQWPATLVQPVGSPLSLECTVEGTSNPNLYWYRQAAGRGLQLLFYSVGIGQISSEVPQNLSASRPQDRQFILSSKKLLLSDSGFYLCAWSVSGTGNSPLHFGNGTRLTVT.

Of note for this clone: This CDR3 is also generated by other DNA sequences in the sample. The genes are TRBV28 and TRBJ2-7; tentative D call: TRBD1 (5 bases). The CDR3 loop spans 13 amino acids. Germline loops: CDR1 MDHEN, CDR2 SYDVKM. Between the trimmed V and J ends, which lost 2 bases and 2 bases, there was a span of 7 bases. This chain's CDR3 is CASSLVGAYEQYF. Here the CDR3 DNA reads TGTGCCAGCAGTTTAGTAGGGGCCTACGAGCAGTACTTC. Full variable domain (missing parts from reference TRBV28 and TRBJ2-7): DVKVTQSSRYLVKRTGEKVFLECVQDMDHENMFWYRQDPGLGLRLIYFSYDVKMKEKGDIPEGYSVSREKKERFSLILESASTNQTSMYLCASSLVGAYEQYFGPGTRLTVT.

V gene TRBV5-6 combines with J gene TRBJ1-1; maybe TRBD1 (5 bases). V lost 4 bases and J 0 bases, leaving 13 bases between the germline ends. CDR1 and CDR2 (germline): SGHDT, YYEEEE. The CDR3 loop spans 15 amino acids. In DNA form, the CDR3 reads TGTGCCAGCAGCATGGGACGAGGGATGAACACTGAAGCTTTCTTT. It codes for CASSMGRGMNTEAFF.

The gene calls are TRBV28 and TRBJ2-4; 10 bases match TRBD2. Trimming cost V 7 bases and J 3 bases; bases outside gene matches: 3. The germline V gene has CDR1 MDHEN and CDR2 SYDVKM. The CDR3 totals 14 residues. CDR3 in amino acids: CASTAGGGKNIQYF. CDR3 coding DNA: TGTGCCAGCACAGCGGGAGGGGGCAAAAACATTCAGTACTTC.

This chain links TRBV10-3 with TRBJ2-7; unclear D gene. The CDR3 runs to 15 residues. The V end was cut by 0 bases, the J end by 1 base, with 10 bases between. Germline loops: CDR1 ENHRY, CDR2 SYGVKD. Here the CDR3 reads CAISESKGISYEQYF. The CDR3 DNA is TGTGCCATCAGTGAGTCGAAGGGCATATCCTACGAGCAGTACTTC.

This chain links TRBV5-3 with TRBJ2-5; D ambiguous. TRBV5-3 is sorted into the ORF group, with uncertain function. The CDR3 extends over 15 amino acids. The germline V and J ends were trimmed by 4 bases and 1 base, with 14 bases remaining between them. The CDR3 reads CARSLPRTLQETQYF. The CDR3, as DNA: TGTGCCAGAAGCCTACCCCGGACCCTCCAAGAGACCCAGTACTTC.

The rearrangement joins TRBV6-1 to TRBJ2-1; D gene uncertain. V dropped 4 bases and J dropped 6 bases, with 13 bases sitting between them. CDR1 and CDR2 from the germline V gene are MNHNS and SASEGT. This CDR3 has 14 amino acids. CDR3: CASSAEGVSNEQFF. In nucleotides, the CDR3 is TGTGCCAGCAGTGCGGAAGGAGTTAGCAATGAGCAGTTCTTC.